Each of the 5 T cell receptor beta chains below was sequenced from the same sample in a study of T cell changes during pregnancy in multiple sclerosis. TCRdb keeps only in-frame clones here, not all; method: immunoSEQ multiplex PCR. Seen here are some 30,000 clones, 91% observed once, and the top ten hold around 3.6%. The input for sequencing was CD8+ T cells from peripheral blood mononuclear cells, taken in the second trimester of pregnancy. These receptors came from a female donor in good health, enrolled as a control in a pregnancy study.

This clone appeared a single time. The V call is TRBV5-4, the J call TRBJ2-5, with TRBD1 matching 9 bases. The J segment lost 5 bases and the V segment lost 4 bases, leaving 6 bases of the junction unmatched. The V gene's germline CDR1 is SGHNT and CDR2 YYREEE (reference sequence). The CDR3 loop spans 14 amino acids. CDR3 DNA sequence: TGTGCCAGCAGCCGGACAGGGGATTGGGAGACCCAGTACTTC. As protein: CASSRTGDWETQYF.

The chain employs TRBV5-1 and TRBJ2-7, with TRBD1 matching 9 bases. Trimming removed 0 bases from V and 3 bases from J; junction bases left unmatched: 10. Per germline, CDR1 SGHRS and CDR2 YFSETQ. The CDR3 consists of 17 residues. The CDR3 DNA sequence: TGCGCCAGCAGCTTGGCCTACGGGACAGGGATTATCTACGAGCAGTACTTC. Translation: CASSLAYGTGIIYEQYF.

The chain links TRBV19 to TRBJ1-1; D is possibly TRBD1 (6 bases). Trimming removed 2 bases at V and 3 bases at J, with 13 bases between. Germline values: CDR1 LNHDA, CDR2 SQIVND (reference sequence). This CDR3 has 15 residues. The CDR3 DNA sequence: TGTGCCAGTAGTATAAGAATCCAGGGGCACACTGAAGCTTTCTTT. Protein product: CASSIRIQGHTEAFF.

The chain joins TRBV4-3 to TRBJ1-1, with D unclear. The CDR3 has 15 amino acids. Per the germline V gene, CDR1 is LGHNA and CDR2 is YSLEER. V dropped 1 base and J dropped 5 bases, with 14 bases sitting between them. This CDR3 is CASSQGERVTTEAFF. DNA of the CDR3: TGCGCCAGCAGCCAAGGGGAGAGGGTAACAACTGAAGCTTTCTTT.

The chain is built from TRBV11-2 and TRBJ2-3, with 7 nucleotides matching TRBD1. V shed 5 bases, J shed 2 bases, and the junction held 7 bases outside the gene matches. The CDR3 extends over 15 amino acids. Per germline, CDR1 SGHAT and CDR2 FQNNGV. The CDR3 nucleotides are TGTGCCAGCAGCAACCGGGACAGAGACACAGATACGCAGTATTTT. As protein: CASSNRDRDTDTQYF.